This T cell receptor beta chain was sequenced for a study of molecular identifiers for immune sequencing clone quantification. A few counts support this clonotype. Its antigen is unidentified. J was trimmed by 6 bases and V by 2 bases; bases with no gene match: 7. The germline gives CDR1 MNHEY, CDR2 SMNVEV (reference sequence). CDR3 length: 14 residues. CD8+CD4-CCR7+CD45RA+ sorting gave the naive CD8 T cells. TCRdb fed the PCR reads into MiXCR, producing one record per CDR3 protein. The sample has about 330,000 distinct CDR3 sequences, roughly 23% seen once; the top ten hold around 0.7%. General study findings and limits: About a million naive cells reportedly did not prevent detection of spiked Jurkat TCR RNA from one cell. Effector cells had over 99% of their molecules in clones above 20 RNA copies, while naive cells had under 1%.

J is TRBJ2-7 and V is TRBV27, with 7 bases that match TRBD2. This sequence was found in a human donor in good health. Some libraries in this study had Jurkat cell RNA spiked in. Sequenced material: naive CD8+ T cells from blood, with Jurkat cell RNA spiked in. Subset denoted: FACS-sorted CD8+CD4-CCR7+CD45RA+ naive T cells. CDR3 sequence (DNA): TGTGCCAGCAGTTTAATTGGGACTACGGGCGAGCAGTACTTC. This translates into CASSLIGTTGEQYF.